One T cell receptor (beta chain) is described in this entry. What it recognizes is unknown. The data derive from a study of CD8 T cells in ankylosing spondylitis. The study's findings and limits: Disease-linked clones were CD8+ and relatively rare in peripheral blood.

By quantitative 5'-RACE with molecular barcodes, the TCR beta libraries were made. TCRdb re-called the 5' RACE reads through MiXCR, storing one row per CDR3 protein. This table holds about 360,000 distinct CDR3 sequences, approximately 20% found once. Per germline, CDR1 LGHDT and CDR2 YNNKEL (reference sequence). The CDR3 extends over 16 amino acids. V gave up 1 base and J gave up 0 bases; unmatched junction bases: 5. Source material: blood, either unsorted or a sorted T cell fraction (not recorded which). This chain links TRBV3-1 with TRBJ2-5; 7 bases map to TRBD2. The receptor was derived from a male donor with ankylosing spondylitis or in good health (not recorded which). CDR3 sequence: CASSQGASGYQETQYF. CDR3 DNA: TGTGCCAGCAGCCAAGGGGCTAGCGGATACCAAGAGACCCAGTACTTC.